The T cell receptor (beta chain) under discussion was sequenced for a study of OX40 agonist ivuxolimab in advanced cancers. Study as a whole: Treatment of patients was with ivuxolimab, an agonistic anti-OX40 (CD134) antibody. General study results and limits: Low levels of normalized T-cell clonal expansion also appeared in some nonresponders.

J lost 5 bases, V lost 0 bases, and 6 bases had no gene match. Germline CDR1 reads SGHRS; CDR2 reads YFSETQ. This CDR3 is built from 15 residues. Generated by immunoSEQ multiplex PCR, the TCRdb table keeps only in-frame clones and is missing some. The sample lists 70,000 to 75,000 clones; around 80% were seen once. With regard to this clone: Its antigen is as yet unknown.

The starting material was CD4+ or CD8+ T cells sorted from blood, obtained in a trial of the OX40 agonist ivuxolimab. The clonotype originates from an adult with an advanced solid tumor such as melanoma, head and neck, liver or kidney cancer. J is TRBJ2-3 and V is TRBV5-1; 7 positions match TRBD2. CDR3 nucleotide sequence: TGCGCCAGCAGCTTGGTTGGGGGGGTTGGAGATACGCAGTATTTT. Amino acid sequence: CASSLVGGVGDTQYF.